The clone carrying this T cell receptor beta chain was recorded many times. The antigen remains unidentified. This sample is part of a study of glioma-infiltrating T cells. This CDR3 has 10 residues. Trimming removed 5 bases from V and 14 bases from J, with 11 bases in between. The germline V gene encodes CDR1 SEHNR and CDR2 FQNEAQ (reference sequence). Points from the study as a whole: Non-neoplastic patients had below-expected tissue-blood divergence, while all gliomas exceeded expectation. Tissue and blood shared very few CDR3 sequences.

Using RNA template, CDR3s of TCR alpha and beta were amplified with iRepertoire arm-PCR. Tissue mRNA or PBMC total RNA, about 90-450 ng, went into one-step reverse transcription and amplification. TCRdb processed the multiplex PCR reads anew with MiXCR; each CDR3 protein has one entry. The sample holds approximately 100,000 distinct CDR3 sequences, roughly 30% seen once. The receptor was derived from a human donor with low-grade glioma or glioblastoma, undergoing nonglioma brain surgery, or in good health (not recorded which). The sample comprised glioma tissue, nonneoplastic brain tissue, or PBMCs (not recorded which). This rearrangement joins TRBV7-9 to TRBJ2-3; D ambiguous. CDR3 region: CASSHTQPYF. CDR3 nucleotide sequence: TGTGCCAGCAGCCATACTCAACCGTATTTT.